The 26 T cell receptor beta chains given below trace back to one sample, sequenced in a study of cytomegalovirus exposure and HLA in healthy donors. The PCR contained 60 Vbeta and 13 Jbeta primers. Profiled with immunoSEQ multiplex PCR; TCRdb holds only in-frame clones, not every one. Among roughly 190,000 clones listed, roughly four fifths were seen once. The sample was PBMCs. Receptors originate from a woman younger than 35 in good health and CMV-seronegative.

In its sample, this clone was seen once. J is TRBJ2-3 and V is TRBV2, with D possibly being TRBD1 (6 bases). Per the germline V gene, CDR1 is SNHLY and CDR2 is FYNNEI. The CDR3 runs to 13 residues. Trimming shortened V by 7 bases and J by 2 bases, and 10 bases separated the two germline ends. The CDR3 here is CASTRDNTDTQYF. CDR3 coding DNA: TGTGCCAGCACTAGGGACAACACAGATACGCAGTATTTT.

The rearrangement joins TRBV30 to TRBJ1-2; D gene unclear. Germline V gene lookup returns CDR1 GTSNPN and CDR2 SVGIG (reference sequence). This CDR3 spans 13 amino acids. Trimming left V 2 bases short and J 4 bases short, with 11 bases between. The chain's CDR3 is CAWSTSLAYGYTF. CDR3 bases: TGTGCCTGGAGTACGTCGTTGGCCTATGGCTACACCTTC. Full variable domain (outside the CDR3, taken from reference TRBV30 and TRBJ1-2): SQTIHQWPATLVQPVGSPLSLECTVEGTSNPNLYWYRQAAGRGLQLLFYSVGIGQISSEVPQNLSASRPQDRQFILSSKKLLLSDSGFYLCAWSTSLAYGYTFGSGTRLTVV.

This chain joins TRBV7-6 and TRBJ1-4, with D maybe TRBD1 (5 bases). The length of the CDR3 is 13 residues. The V and J ends lost 5 bases and 11 bases respectively, with 15 bases between them. Germline assignment: CDR1 SGHVS and CDR2 FNYEAQ. CDR3 in DNA: TGTGCCAGCAGCAACGCGGGGGGGAACAAACTGTTTTTT. Translation: CASSNAGGNKLFF.

CDR3 DNA sequence: TGCGCCAGCAGCGACGACATCTTTGGTGGCTACACCTTC. Protein: CASSDDIFGGYTF. The genes are TRBV5-1 and TRBJ1-2; no clear D gene. Germline CDR1 is SGHRS and CDR2 is YFSETQ. The CDR3 is 13 residues long. Trimming removed 4 bases from V and 7 bases from J, with 14 bases in between.

V is TRBV28 and J is TRBJ1-4; TRBD1 matches 7 bases. The CDR3 is 16 residues long. Per germline, CDR1 MDHEN and CDR2 SYDVKM. Trimming removed 5 bases from V and 4 bases from J; junction bases left unmatched: 10. Here the CDR3 DNA reads TGTGCCAGCAGTGAAAATCAGGGACAGTATAATGAAAAACTGTTTTTT. It yields the protein CASSENQGQYNEKLFF.

This chain's CDR3 is CATRGDDNEQFF. The CDR3 DNA reads TGTGCCACTCGGGGGGATGACAATGAGCAGTTCTTC. The V call is TRBV10-3, the J call TRBJ2-1; 7 bases fit TRBD2. Looked up from germline, CDR1 is ENHRY and CDR2 is SYGVKD. The V segment lost 10 bases and the J segment 5 bases; nucleotides outside the gene matches: 5. This CDR3 is 12 amino acids long.

The rearrangement joins TRBV2 to TRBJ1-1; TRBD1 is a possible D gene (5 bases). CDR3 length: 16 amino acids. Looked up from germline, CDR1 is SNHLY and CDR2 is FYNNEI. Trimming cost V 4 bases and J 0 bases, with 15 bases left between them. The CDR3 DNA follows: TGTGCCAGCAGTGGGGGCGGGGGGACCATGAACACTGAAGCTTTCTTT. This translates into CASSGGGGTMNTEAFF. Using reference TRBV2 and TRBJ1-1 for the parts outside the CDR3, the full variable domain is EPEVTQTPSHQVTQMGQEVILRCVPISNHLYFYWYRQILGQKVEFLVSFYNNEISEKSEIFDDQFSVERPDGSNFTLKIRSTKLEDSAMYFCASSGGGGTMNTEAFFGQGTRLTVV.

The chain uses TRBV9 and TRBJ2-7, with 8 nucleotides matching TRBD2. V shed 0 bases, J shed 5 bases, and the junction held 7 bases outside the gene matches. The CDR3 runs to 15 residues. The germline gives CDR1 SGDLS, CDR2 YYNGEE. For the CDR3, the DNA is TGTGCCAGCAGCGTAGGTGGTCTAGCGGGCCACGAGCAGTACTTC. It yields the protein CASSVGGLAGHEQYF. Based on the CDR3 plus reference TRBV9 and TRBJ2-7, the full variable domain is DSGVTQTPKHLITATGQRVTLRCSPRSGDLSVYWYQQSLDQGLQFLIQYYNGEERAKGNILERFSAQQFPDLHSELNLSSLELGDSALYFCASSVGGLAGHEQYFGPGTRLTVT.

This chain links TRBV2 with TRBJ2-7; 8 bases fit TRBD2. The CDR3 runs 14 residues. Germline V gene lookup returns CDR1 SNHLY and CDR2 FYNNEI. The junction had 11 bases not matched to a gene; V was cut back by 7 bases and J by 6 bases. CDR3: CASTAGVNMGEQYF. As DNA, the CDR3 is TGTGCCAGCACAGCGGGGGTTAATATGGGCGAGCAGTACTTC.

The CDR3, as DNA: TGTGCCAGCAGTCAACCTGACAGGGGCCCTGGTAGCTACACCTTC. Protein sequence: CASSQPDRGPGSYTF. This rearrangement joins TRBV27 to TRBJ1-2, with 8 positions matching TRBD1. The V gene's germline CDR1 is MNHEY and CDR2 SMNVEV (reference sequence). The J segment lost 9 bases and the V segment lost 5 bases, leaving 14 bases of the junction unmatched. The CDR3 runs 15 residues.

The chain recombines TRBV28 with TRBJ2-3; 8 positions match TRBD2. CDR3 size: 16 residues. V gave up 3 bases and J gave up 2 bases; unmatched junction bases: 7. Germline-derived CDR1 and CDR2 are MDHEN and SYDVKM. This CDR3 is CASSLEWREDTDTQYF. The CDR3 bases are TGTGCCAGCAGTTTGGAATGGCGGGAGGACACAGATACGCAGTATTTT.

This sequence joins TRBV13 and TRBJ2-5, with a weak D call TRBD1 (6 bases). V lost 3 bases to trimming and J lost 5 bases, with 10 bases between them. The CDR3 totals 13 residues. The V gene's germline CDR1 is PRHDT and CDR2 FYEKMQ (reference sequence). The CDR3 DNA is TGTGCCAGCAGCTTCGGCAGGGGTGAGACCCAGTACTTC. It specifies CASSFGRGETQYF.

The chain employs TRBV18 and TRBJ2-3, with D maybe TRBD2 (6 bases). The germline V and J ends were trimmed by 2 bases and 1 base, with 19 bases remaining between them. CDR1 is KGHSH, CDR2 LQKENI, per germline. This CDR3 has 18 residues. The CDR3 DNA is TGTGCCAGCTCACCATCTCCCAGCGGGCCAAAGCGCACAGATACGCAGTATTTT. Amino acid sequence: CASSPSPSGPKRTDTQYF.

This clone was seen only once. CDR3 residues: CASSLVGRGKSSYEQYF. DNA of the CDR3: TGTGCCAGCAGCTTAGTAGGGAGGGGGAAAAGCTCCTACGAGCAGTACTTC. V is TRBV7-2 and J is TRBJ2-7, with D possibly matching TRBD2 (7 bases). The V gene's germline CDR1 is SGHTA and CDR2 FQGNSA. This CDR3 contains 17 residues. V lost 1 base, J lost 0 bases, and 16 bases lay in between.

V usage is TRBV28 and J usage is TRBJ1-2, with 8 bases aligning to TRBD1. Losses at the gene ends were 5 bases for V and 6 bases for J; bases not matched to a gene: 14. The CDR3 loop spans 16 amino acids. The V gene's germline CDR1 is MDHEN and CDR2 SYDVKM. The CDR3 here is CASSTQSRTGWHGYTF. CDR3 in DNA: TGTGCCAGCAGTACTCAATCGCGGACAGGGTGGCATGGCTACACCTTC.

This clone was seen more than once but under ten times. This rearrangement joins TRBV20-1 to TRBJ1-1; no firm D call. V lost 8 bases, J lost 1 base, and 8 bases lay in between. Germline V CDR1 and CDR2: DFQATT, SNEGSKA (reference sequence). CDR3 length equals 11 residues. CDR3 in DNA: TGCAGTTACACGAAGAACACTGAAGCTTTCTTT. Its translation: CSYTKNTEAFF.

V gene TRBV7-9 combines with J gene TRBJ1-1; no clear D. The germline V and J ends were trimmed by 5 bases and 6 bases, with 13 bases remaining between them. Germline V CDR1 and CDR2: SEHNR, FQNEAQ (reference sequence). The CDR3 runs to 13 residues. CDR3 amino acids: CASSLGTDPEAFF. CDR3 bases: TGTGCCAGCAGCCTGGGCACAGACCCTGAAGCTTTCTTT.

The chain has TRBV7-7 and TRBJ2-5; D unresolved. CDR1 is SSHAT, CDR2 FNYEAQ, per germline (reference sequence). Trimming shortened V by 5 bases and J by 3 bases, and 13 bases separated the two germline ends. This CDR3 spans 14 amino acids. The CDR3 spells CASSPNLVKETQYF. CDR3 nucleotides: TGTGCCAGCAGCCCTAATTTAGTGAAAGAGACCCAGTACTTC.

The chain recombines TRBV18 with TRBJ2-1, with 8 bases that match TRBD2. CDR1 KGHSH and CDR2 LQKENI come from the germline V gene. V shed 3 bases and J 7 bases; nucleotides not matched to a gene: 8. This CDR3 spans 15 amino acids. The CDR3 region has the DNA TGTGCCAGCTCACCGCTTCCCCCTAGCGGGAATGAGCAGTTCTTC. Protein sequence: CASSPLPPSGNEQFF.

The rearrangement links TRBV11-3 to TRBJ2-2; 9 bases are a match to TRBD1. Germline V gene data show CDR1 as SGHNT and CDR2 as YENEEA. Trimming took 5 bases from V and 6 from J; bases not matched to a gene: 10. The CDR3 covers 16 residues. The CDR3 nucleotides are TGTGCCAGCAGCCATAACAGGGGGCGCTTTTCCGGGGAGCTGTTTTTT. This gives the protein CASSHNRGRFSGELFF. Filled out from reference TRBV11-3 and TRBJ2-2, the complete variable domain reads EAGVVQSPRYKIIEKKQPVAFWCNPISGHNTLYWYLQNLGQGPELLIRYENEEAVDDSQLPKDRFSAERLKGVDSTLKIQPAELGDSAVYLCASSHNRGRFSGELFFGEGSRLTVL.

This clone was observed a few times. This rearrangement joins TRBV27 to TRBJ1-5, with D tentatively TRBD1 (5 bases). Germline values: CDR1 MNHEY, CDR2 SMNVEV (reference sequence). The CDR3 runs to 13 residues. Trimming removed 6 bases from V and 3 bases from J, with 9 bases in between. The CDR3 nucleotides read TGTGCCAGCAGGTCAGGGATCAATCAGCCCCAGCATTTT. Amino acid sequence: CASRSGINQPQHF.

V usage is TRBV5-1 and J usage is TRBJ2-1; 12 bases are a match to TRBD2. Germline V lookup: CDR1 SGHRS, CDR2 YFSETQ. The V segment lost 4 bases and the J segment 0 bases; nucleotides outside the gene matches: 11. The CDR3 contains 19 residues. The CDR3, as DNA: TGCGCCAGCAGCGACCCCGGGACTAGCGGGTTTAGCTCCTACAATGAGCAGTTCTTC. Translation gives CASSDPGTSGFSSYNEQFF.

The DNA of the CDR3 is TGTGCCAGCAGATCTATCCAGTACTTC. It specifies CASRSIQYF. The J gene is TRBJ2-5, the V gene TRBV9, with D uncertain. The germline V and J ends were trimmed by 5 bases and 10 bases, with 6 bases remaining between them. The CDR3 is made up of 9 amino acids. Germline V gene lookup returns CDR1 SGDLS and CDR2 YYNGEE.

This clone was seen a handful of times. CDR3 sequence: CASSFWQDDNEQFF. The CDR3 nucleotides are TGCGCCAGCAGCTTTTGGCAGGATGACAATGAGCAGTTCTTC. The rearrangement uses TRBV5-1 and TRBJ2-1; D ambiguous. The CDR3 extends over 14 amino acids. V lost 2 bases to trimming and J lost 5 bases, with 11 bases between them. From germline, CDR1 is SGHRS and CDR2 YFSETQ.

This clone was seen once. DNA of the CDR3: TGTGCCAGTATTGGGGCGCGGGACGAAGGGACTGAAGCTTTCTTT. Its translation is CASIGARDEGTEAFF. The V and J genes are TRBV19 and TRBJ1-1; tentatively, D is TRBD1 (5 bases). The length of the CDR3 is 15 residues. Germline lookup yields CDR1 LNHDA and CDR2 SQIVND (reference sequence). The V end lost 7 bases, the J end lost 5 bases, and 20 bases lay between the germline ends.

The chain is built from TRBV10-3 and TRBJ2-4, with 14 bases identical to TRBD2. J gave up 1 base and V 6 bases, and 8 bases lay outside the gene matches. Germline CDR1 and CDR2: ENHRY and SYGVKD. This CDR3 has 18 amino acids. Written as DNA, the CDR3 is TGTGCCATCAGCCCGACTAGCGGGAGGGAGGCGGCCAAAAACATTCAGTACTTC. This sequence encodes CAISPTSGREAAKNIQYF.